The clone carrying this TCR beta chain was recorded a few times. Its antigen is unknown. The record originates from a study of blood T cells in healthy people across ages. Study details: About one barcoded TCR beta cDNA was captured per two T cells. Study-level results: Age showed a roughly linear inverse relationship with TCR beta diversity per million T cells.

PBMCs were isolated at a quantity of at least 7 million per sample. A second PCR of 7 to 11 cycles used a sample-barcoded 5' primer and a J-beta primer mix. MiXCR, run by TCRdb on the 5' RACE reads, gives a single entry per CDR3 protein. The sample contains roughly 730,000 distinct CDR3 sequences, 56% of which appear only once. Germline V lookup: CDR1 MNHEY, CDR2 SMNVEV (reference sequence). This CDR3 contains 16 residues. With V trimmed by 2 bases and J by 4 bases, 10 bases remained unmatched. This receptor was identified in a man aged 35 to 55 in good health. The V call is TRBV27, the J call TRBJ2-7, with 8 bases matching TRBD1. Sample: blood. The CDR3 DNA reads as TGTGCCAGCAGTTTAGTGGGACAGGATAGACGATACGAGCAGTACTTC. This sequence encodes CASSLVGQDRRYEQYF.